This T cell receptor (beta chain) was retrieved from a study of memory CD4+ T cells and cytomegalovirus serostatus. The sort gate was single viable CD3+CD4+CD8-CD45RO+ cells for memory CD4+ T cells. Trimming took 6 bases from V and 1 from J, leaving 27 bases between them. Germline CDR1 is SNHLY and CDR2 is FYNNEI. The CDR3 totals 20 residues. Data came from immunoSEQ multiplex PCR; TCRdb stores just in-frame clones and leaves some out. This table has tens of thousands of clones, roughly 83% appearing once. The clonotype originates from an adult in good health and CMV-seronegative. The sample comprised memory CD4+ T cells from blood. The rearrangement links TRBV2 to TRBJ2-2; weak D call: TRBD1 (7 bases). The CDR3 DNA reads TGTGCCAGCAGCCTAAGGGGGAGGTTACAGGGGACCCAGAACACCGGGGAGCTGTTTTTT. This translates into CASSLRGRLQGTQNTGELFF.